These 19 T cell receptor beta chains originate from one sample sequenced in a study of cytomegalovirus exposure and HLA in healthy donors. Primers included in the PCR were 60 Vbeta and 13 Jbeta primers. The repertoire was sequenced with immunoSEQ multiplex PCR; TCRdb's copy has only in-frame clones and lacks some. The sample includes over 200,000 clones, approximately 70% of them seen just once. The sequencing sample was made of PBMCs. The receptors here all came from a man between 35 and 55 years old in good health and CMV-seropositive.

V is TRBV6-4 and J is TRBJ2-1; TRBD1 matches 10 bases. V trimming: 2 bases; J trimming: 7 bases; junction bases outside the gene matches: 5. The germline V gene has CDR1 MRHNA and CDR2 SNTAGT. This CDR3 has 15 amino acids. As DNA, the CDR3 is TGTGCCAGCAGTGACCCCGGGACAGGGGTGAATGAGCAGTTCTTC. Its protein product is CASSDPGTGVNEQFF.

The gene calls are TRBV7-9 and TRBJ1-4; possibly TRBD1 for D (5 bases). The CDR3 loop spans 16 amino acids. Per the germline V gene, CDR1 is SEHNR and CDR2 is FQNEAQ (reference sequence). Trimming cost V 6 bases and J 4 bases, with 18 bases left between them. This CDR3 is CASRPSGRRGNEKLFF. The CDR3 DNA reads as TGTGCCAGCAGACCATCCGGGAGAAGGGGTAATGAAAAACTGTTTTTT. The whole variable domain, remainder taken from reference TRBV7-9 and TRBJ1-4, is DTGVSQNPRHKITKRGQNVTFRCDPISEHNRLYWYRQTLGQGPEFLTYFQNEAQLEKSRLLSDRFSAERPKGSFSTLEIQRTEQGDSAMYLCASRPSGRRGNEKLFFGSGTQLSVL.

This clone was picked up one time. The V gene is TRBV5-6, the J gene TRBJ2-7; 7 bases map to TRBD1. The CDR3 has 16 residues. Germline V gene lookup returns CDR1 SGHDT and CDR2 YYEEEE. V was clipped by 1 base and J by 5 bases; unmatched bases: 12. CDR3 in DNA: TGTGCCAGCAGCTTGATCACCGCGACAGGGACCCACGAGCAGTACTTC. This codes for CASSLITATGTHEQYF.

This clone was seen a few times. The V and J genes are TRBV25-1 and TRBJ2-5; D call uncertain. Trimming took 0 bases from V and 2 from J, leaving 10 bases between them. CDR3 size: 15 residues. Germline V gives CDR1 MGHDK, CDR2 SYGVNS. CDR3 sequence: CASSEYAGQQETQYF. The CDR3 DNA reads as TGTGCCAGCAGTGAATACGCTGGGCAACAAGAGACCCAGTACTTC.

The count of this clone is one. CDR3: CSASPGNTEAFF. The CDR3, as DNA: TGCAGCGCCAGCCCAGGGAACACTGAAGCTTTCTTT. The chain links TRBV29-1 to TRBJ1-1; D uncertain. V was cut by 7 bases and J by 1 base, with 10 bases left in between. Germline V gene sequence: CDR1 SQVTM, CDR2 ANQGSEA. CDR3 length: 12 residues.

The V call is TRBV7-9, the J call TRBJ2-3, with 8 bases that match TRBD1. Germline-derived CDR1 and CDR2 are SEHNR and FQNEAQ (reference sequence). This CDR3 is built from 16 residues. V gave up 5 bases and J gave up 1 base; unmatched junction bases: 8. CDR3 sequence: CASSLGQGSGTDTQYF. The CDR3 DNA reads as TGTGCCAGCAGCCTAGGACAGGGATCGGGCACAGATACGCAGTATTTT.

The chain recombines TRBV5-1 with TRBJ2-6; D call uncertain. This CDR3 has 16 residues. Trimming removed 1 base at V and 0 bases at J, with 8 bases between. CDR1 is SGHRS, CDR2 YFSETQ, per germline. CDR3 nucleotides: TGCGCCAGCAGCTTGATGGCTAGCTCTGGGGCCAACGTCCTGACTTTC. Amino acid sequence: CASSLMASSGANVLTF.

The gene calls are TRBV5-1 and TRBJ1-1; the match to TRBD1 covers 9 bases. This CDR3 region has 15 residues. J was trimmed by 6 bases and V by 4 bases; bases with no gene match: 10. Germline CDR1 and CDR2: SGHRS and YFSETQ. CDR3 sequence reads: CASSGRDRDGAEAFF. As DNA, the CDR3 is TGCGCCAGCAGCGGCCGGGACAGGGACGGGGCTGAAGCTTTCTTT.

The V and J genes are TRBV5-4 and TRBJ1-2; 9 bases align to TRBD1. Trimming removed 2 bases from V and 1 base from J; junction bases left unmatched: 6. The CDR3 extends over 16 amino acids. CDR1 is SGHNT and CDR2 is YYREEE in the germline V gene (reference sequence). This CDR3 reads CASSFDRGILNYGYTF. The CDR3 bases are TGTGCCAGCAGCTTTGACAGGGGGATCCTTAACTATGGCTACACCTTC.

This clone appeared once. The J gene is TRBJ2-5, the V gene TRBV4-2, with 10 bases fitting TRBD1. Per the germline V gene, CDR1 is LGHNA and CDR2 is YNFKEQ. The V and J ends lost 1 base and 2 bases, in that order; junction bases with no gene match: 4. CDR3 length equals 16 residues. CDR3 loop: CASSQAGTGEQETQYF. CDR3 DNA sequence: TGTGCCAGCAGCCAAGCCGGGACAGGGGAACAAGAGACCCAGTACTTC.

This rearrangement joins TRBV6-1 to TRBJ1-1; D is possibly TRBD1 (6 bases). The germline CDR1 and CDR2 sequences are MNHNS and SASEGT. This CDR3 is 14 amino acids long. V was shortened by 6 bases and J by 2 bases, with 13 bases between the two germline ends. As DNA, the CDR3 is TGTGCCAGCAGCTTAACAGGGTTAAACACTGAAGCTTTCTTT. This gives the protein CASSLTGLNTEAFF.

This chain joins TRBV5-4 and TRBJ2-2; 10 positions match TRBD2. The CDR3 runs 15 residues. After removal of 4 bases from V and 4 bases from J, the junction contained 4 bases not matched to a gene. Germline V gene data show CDR1 as SGHNT and CDR2 as YYREEE (reference sequence). The CDR3 loop is CASSPGTSVTGELFF. The CDR3 DNA sequence: TGTGCCAGCAGCCCCGGGACTAGCGTCACCGGGGAGCTGTTTTTT.

The chain recombines TRBV19 with TRBJ1-1, with unresolved D. CDR1 is LNHDA, CDR2 SQIVND, per germline (reference sequence). There are 12 residues in the CDR3. Trimming pared 5 bases from V and 2 bases from J, leaving 6 bases between. The CDR3 bases are TGTGCCAGTAGTCTTGTCAACACTGAAGCTTTCTTT. This translates into CASSLVNTEAFF. Full variable domain (rest looked up from reference TRBV19 and TRBJ1-1): DGGITQSPKYLFRKEGQNVTLSCEQNLNHDAMYWYRQDPGQGLRLIYYSQIVNDFQKGDIAEGYSVSREKKESFPLTVTSAQKNPTAFYLCASSLVNTEAFFGQGTRLTVV.

The rearrangement uses TRBV25-1 and TRBJ1-5; D remains ambiguous. Germline lookup yields CDR1 MGHDK and CDR2 SYGVNS. This CDR3 contains 14 residues. V shed 1 base and J shed 6 bases, with 10 bases lying between them. CDR3 amino acids: CASSEFMNGQPQHF. DNA of the CDR3: TGTGCCAGCAGTGAATTCATGAACGGTCAGCCCCAGCATTTT.

J is TRBJ2-3 and V is TRBV5-4, with 7 nucleotides matching TRBD2. This CDR3 comprises 15 residues. Germline V lookup: CDR1 SGHNT, CDR2 YYREEE (reference sequence). V trimming: 1 base; J trimming: 4 bases; junction bases outside the gene matches: 6. Here the CDR3 reads CASSLFLAASDTQYF. CDR3 coding DNA: TGTGCCAGCAGCTTGTTCCTAGCGGCTTCAGATACGCAGTATTTT.

The chain is built from TRBV5-5 and TRBJ1-5; TRBD1 aligns across 10 bases. The V and J ends lost 3 bases and 4 bases, in that order; junction bases with no gene match: 4. This CDR3 is built from 15 residues. In germline, CDR1 is SGHKS, CDR2 YYEKEE (reference sequence). CDR3: CASSSTGGLNQPQHF. The CDR3 DNA is TGTGCCAGCAGCTCGACAGGGGGCCTTAATCAGCCCCAGCATTTT.

This chain uses TRBV6-1 with TRBJ1-2; possibly TRBD1 for D (5 bases). The CDR3 totals 13 residues. Germline V CDR1 and CDR2: MNHNS, SASEGT. Trimming removed 9 bases at V and 7 bases at J, with 18 bases between. The CDR3 sequence: CASKPGGYSGYTF. In DNA form, the CDR3 reads TGTGCCAGTAAGCCCGGGGGGTACAGTGGCTACACCTTC.

The J gene is TRBJ2-1, the V gene TRBV7-2, with TRBD2 matching 12 bases. Germline trimming cut 5 bases from V and 8 bases from J; bases unmatched to any gene: 7. CDR1 and CDR2 (germline): SGHTA, FQGNSA. This CDR3 has 15 residues. CDR3 in DNA: TGTGCCAGCAGCCCTTCTAGCGGGGGGGCCTATGAGCAGTTCTTC. As protein: CASSPSSGGAYEQFF. The variable domain in full, with the rest retrieved from reference TRBV7-2 and TRBJ2-1, is GAGVSQSPSNKVTEKGKDVELRCDPISGHTALYWYRQSLGQGLEFLIYFQGNSAPDKSGLPSDRFSAERTGGSVSTLTIQRTQQEDSAVYLCASSPSSGGAYEQFFGPGTRLTVL.

The chain employs TRBV9 and TRBJ2-2; D call uncertain. Germline V gene lookup returns CDR1 SGDLS and CDR2 YYNGEE. Trimming shortened V by 3 bases and J by 4 bases, and 4 bases separated the two germline ends. The CDR3 covers 12 residues. The CDR3 region is CASSASTGELFF. For the CDR3, the DNA is TGTGCCAGCAGCGCGAGCACCGGGGAGCTGTTTTTT.